This TCR beta chain emerged from a study of human T cells and chemical hapten exposure. In the study overall: An approximately 2 cm by approximately 2 cm inner upper arm patch received 2% DPC for sensitization. The study, taken as a whole, reports: Expanded TCRs formed significantly more large CDR3 similarity clusters than controls.

Noted time point: patch test 1, 2 weeks after DPC sensitization. Treatment meaning: therapeutic diphenylcyclopropenone sensitization with weekly scalp DPC. Germline assignment: CDR1 SGDLS and CDR2 YYNGEE. The CDR3 extends over 14 amino acids. V lost 2 bases and J lost 6, with 11 bases in between. Using its own MiXCR run on the RACE reads, TCRdb lists one record per CDR3 protein. The sample includes around 380,000 distinct CDR3 sequences, 4% to 5.5% of them seen just once. This clonotype was detected a few times. Its target is not known. The sequences come from whole blood, collected in connection with sensitization to the hapten diphenylcyclopropenone (DPC). The V and J genes are TRBV9 and TRBJ2-2, with D tentatively TRBD1 (5 bases). The TCR comes from a woman aged 50 to 60 with alopecia areata. Some clones in this sample may be carry-over from other donors' samples. The CDR3 DNA reads as TGTGCCAGCAGCGTGGCACAGGTTCCCGGGGAGCTGTTTTTT. Its translation is CASSVAQVPGELFF.